This T cell receptor (beta chain) is from a study of early T cells in non-severe SARS-CoV-2 infection. Study overall: Investigators sequenced bulk RNA drawn from unsorted whole blood, and chains remained unpaired.

cDNA molecules, individually, were tagged with unique molecular identifiers. TCRdb re-derived calls from the 5' RACE reads in MiXCR, one entry per CDR3 protein. The sample comprises roughly 83,000 distinct CDR3 sequences, roughly 10% of which are singletons, and approximately 8% rests with the top ten. Study-wide results and limits: Anti-spike CD8 responses were favored by VDJdb matching, which missed private and CD4 specificities.

The CDR3 loop spans 14 amino acids. The germline V gene has CDR1 MNHNY and CDR2 SVGAGI (reference sequence). Trimming took 0 bases from V and 8 from J, leaving 10 bases between them. In this sample, this clonotype turned up many times. Its antigen is undetermined. The TCR comes from an adult who was a healthcare worker with PCR-confirmed SARS-CoV-2 infection or an uninfected control (not recorded which). The starting material was whole blood, obtained at baseline. The rearrangement joins TRBV6-6 to TRBJ2-2; weak D call: TRBD1 (5 bases). The CDR3 loop reads CASSYSDRSGELFF. The CDR3 region has the DNA TGTGCCAGCAGTTACTCCGACAGATCAGGGGAGCTGTTTTTT.